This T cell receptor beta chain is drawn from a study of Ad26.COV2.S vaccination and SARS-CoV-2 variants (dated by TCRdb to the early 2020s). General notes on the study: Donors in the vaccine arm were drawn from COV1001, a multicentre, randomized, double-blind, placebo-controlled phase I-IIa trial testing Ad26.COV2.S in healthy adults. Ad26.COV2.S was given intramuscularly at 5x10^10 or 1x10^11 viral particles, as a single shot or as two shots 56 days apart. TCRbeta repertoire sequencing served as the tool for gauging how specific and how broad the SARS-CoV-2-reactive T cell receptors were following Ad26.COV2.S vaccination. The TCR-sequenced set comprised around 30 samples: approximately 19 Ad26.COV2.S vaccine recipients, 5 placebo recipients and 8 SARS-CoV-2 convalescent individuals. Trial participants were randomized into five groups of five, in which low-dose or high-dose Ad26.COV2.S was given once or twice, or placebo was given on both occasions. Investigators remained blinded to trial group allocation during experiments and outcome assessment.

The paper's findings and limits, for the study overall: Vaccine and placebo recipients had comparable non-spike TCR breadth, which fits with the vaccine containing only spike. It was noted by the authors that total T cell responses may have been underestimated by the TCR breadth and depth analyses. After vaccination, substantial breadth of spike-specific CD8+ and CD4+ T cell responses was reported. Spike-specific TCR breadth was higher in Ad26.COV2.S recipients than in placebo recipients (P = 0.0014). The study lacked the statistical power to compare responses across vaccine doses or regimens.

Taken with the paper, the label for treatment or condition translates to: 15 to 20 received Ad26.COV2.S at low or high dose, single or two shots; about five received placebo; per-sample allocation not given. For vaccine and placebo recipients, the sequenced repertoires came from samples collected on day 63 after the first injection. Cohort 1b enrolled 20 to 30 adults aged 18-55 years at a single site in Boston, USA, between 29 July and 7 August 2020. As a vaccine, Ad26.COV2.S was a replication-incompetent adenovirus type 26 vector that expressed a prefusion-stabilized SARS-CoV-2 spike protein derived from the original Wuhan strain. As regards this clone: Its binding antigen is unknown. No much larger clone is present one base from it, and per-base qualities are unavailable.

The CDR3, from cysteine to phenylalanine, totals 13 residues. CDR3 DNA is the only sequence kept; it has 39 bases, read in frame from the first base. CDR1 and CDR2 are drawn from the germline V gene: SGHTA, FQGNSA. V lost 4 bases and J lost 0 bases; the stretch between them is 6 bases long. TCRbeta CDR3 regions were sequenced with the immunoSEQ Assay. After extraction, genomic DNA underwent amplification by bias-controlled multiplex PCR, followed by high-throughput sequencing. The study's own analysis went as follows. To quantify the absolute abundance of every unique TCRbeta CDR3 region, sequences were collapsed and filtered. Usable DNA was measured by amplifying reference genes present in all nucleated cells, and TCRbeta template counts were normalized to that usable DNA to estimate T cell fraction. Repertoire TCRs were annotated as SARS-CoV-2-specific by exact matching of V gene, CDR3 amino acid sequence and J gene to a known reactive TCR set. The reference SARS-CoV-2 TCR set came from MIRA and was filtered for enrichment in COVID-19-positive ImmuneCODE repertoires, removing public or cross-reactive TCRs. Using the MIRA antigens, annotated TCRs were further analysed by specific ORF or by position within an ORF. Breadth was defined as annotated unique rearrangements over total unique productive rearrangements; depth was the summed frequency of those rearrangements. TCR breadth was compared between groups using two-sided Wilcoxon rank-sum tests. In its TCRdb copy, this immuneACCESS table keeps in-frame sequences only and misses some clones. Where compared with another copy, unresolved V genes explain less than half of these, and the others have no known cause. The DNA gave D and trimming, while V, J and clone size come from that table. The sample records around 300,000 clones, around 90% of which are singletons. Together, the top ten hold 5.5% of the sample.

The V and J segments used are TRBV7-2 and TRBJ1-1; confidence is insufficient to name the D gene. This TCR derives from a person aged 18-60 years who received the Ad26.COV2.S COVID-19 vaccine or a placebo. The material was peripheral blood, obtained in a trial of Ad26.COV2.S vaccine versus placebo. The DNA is TGTGCCAGCAGCTCCCGAATGAACACTGAAGCTTTCTTT. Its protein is CASSSRMNTEAFF.